This T cell receptor (beta chain) was recorded in a study of post-analysis software for immune sequencing data. Overall study: Patients had relapsing-remitting, secondary progressive or progressive-relapsing multiple sclerosis; some lacked subtype. Whole-study findings and limits: Elevated frequency relative to controls characterized about 5 TRBV segments in patients, TRBV5-6, TRBV5-1 and TRBV20-1 among them. Controls significantly exceeded multiple sclerosis patients in normalized Chao1 diversity.

The authors incorporated unique molecular identifiers into the TCR beta cDNA libraries. About 500,000 cDNA molecules were obtained per 1 to 10 million input T cells. TCRdb used MiXCR to reprocess the PCR reads, holding one entry per CDR3 protein. This sample has about 680,000 distinct CDR3 sequences, with 59% found just once. To note about this clonotype: What it binds is not known.

This CDR3 has 16 amino acids. V lost 5 bases and J lost 0, with 14 bases in between. The V gene's germline CDR1 is LGHNT and CDR2 FRNRAP. The sample taken for sequencing was blood. The chain uses TRBV12-5 and TRBJ2-4, with D perhaps TRBD1 or TRBD2 (5 bases each). This TCR came from a girl aged 2-10 years with multiple sclerosis. CDR3 residues: CASGLHRDPAKNIQYF. As DNA, the CDR3 is TGTGCTAGTGGTCTTCACCGGGACCCAGCCAAAAACATTCAGTACTTC.